This T cell receptor (beta chain) was profiled in a study of blood T cell repertoires in COVID-19. Study background: Samples came from the United States, Italy and Spain, spanning acute and convalescent COVID-19. Nucleic acid was either cDNA or gDNA, and it came from T cells, B-cell-depleted T cells, or PBMCs.

CDR3 length equals 14 residues. V was cut by 3 bases and J by 7 bases, with 10 bases left in between. Germline CDR1 is KGHSH and CDR2 is LQKENI. Original data processing: Amplification of reference gene primers provided the estimated nucleated cell counts. TCRdb's table, derived via immunoSEQ multiplex PCR, lists solely in-frame clones and lacks some. From that table come the V and J calls and clone size; the DNA was used to work out D and trimming. Altogether about 88,000 clones are present, approximately 88% being singletons, with the ten largest covering around 10%. The material sequenced was peripheral blood. V and J are TRBV18 and TRBJ1-6; possible D gene TRBD1, 6 bases. The clonotype comes from a man at least 80 years old with acute or convalescent COVID-19. CDR3 coding DNA: TGTGCCAGCTCACCGGGACACTTAAATTCACCCCTCCACTTT. Translation: CASSPGHLNSPLHF.